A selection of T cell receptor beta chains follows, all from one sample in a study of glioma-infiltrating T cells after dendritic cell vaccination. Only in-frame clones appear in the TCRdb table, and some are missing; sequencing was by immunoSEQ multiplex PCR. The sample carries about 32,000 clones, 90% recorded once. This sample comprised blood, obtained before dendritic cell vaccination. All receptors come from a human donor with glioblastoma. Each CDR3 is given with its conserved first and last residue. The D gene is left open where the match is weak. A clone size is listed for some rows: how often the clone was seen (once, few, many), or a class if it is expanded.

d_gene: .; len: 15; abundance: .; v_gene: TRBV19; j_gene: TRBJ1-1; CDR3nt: TGTGCCAGTAGTATCGGAACAGGTTTTATGACTGAAGCTTTCTTT; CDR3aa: CASSIGTGFMTEAFF
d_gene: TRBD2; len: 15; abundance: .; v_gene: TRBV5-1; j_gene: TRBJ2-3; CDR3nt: TGCGCCAGCAGCTTTAGCGGGGGGGAAACAGATACGCAGTATTTT; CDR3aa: CASSFSGGETDTQYF
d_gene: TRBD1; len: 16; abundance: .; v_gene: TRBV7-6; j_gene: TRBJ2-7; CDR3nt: TGTGCCAGCAGGCGAGAGGCTGCGACAGGGGGCAGCGAGCAGTACTTC; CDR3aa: CASRREAATGGSEQYF
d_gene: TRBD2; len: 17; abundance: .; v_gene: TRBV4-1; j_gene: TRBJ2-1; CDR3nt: TGCGCCAGCAGCCAACACCCTGGGGCTAGCGGGGGGAATGAGCAGTTCTTC; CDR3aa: CASSQHPGASGGNEQFF
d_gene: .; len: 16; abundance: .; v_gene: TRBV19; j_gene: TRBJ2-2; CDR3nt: TGTGCCAGTAGTATAGAGGGGCAGGGTTCGACCGGGGAGCTGTTTTTT; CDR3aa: CASSIEGQGSTGELFF
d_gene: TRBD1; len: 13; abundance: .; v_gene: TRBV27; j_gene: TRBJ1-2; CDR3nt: TGTGCCAGCCGTCCCGGGACAGGGATTGGCTACACCTTC; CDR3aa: CASRPGTGIGYTF
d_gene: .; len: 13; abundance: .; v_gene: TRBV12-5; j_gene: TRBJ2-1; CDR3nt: TGTGCTAGTGGATCCGGGACACATCATGAGCAGTTCTTC; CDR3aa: CASGSGTHHEQFF
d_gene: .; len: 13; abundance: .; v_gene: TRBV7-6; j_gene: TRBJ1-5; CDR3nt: TGTGCCAGCAGCTCCCAGATTGATCAGCCCCAGCATTTT; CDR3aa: CASSSQIDQPQHF
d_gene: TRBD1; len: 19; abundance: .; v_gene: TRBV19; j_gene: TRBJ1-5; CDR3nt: TGTGCCAGTAGTCCGGGGACAGGGTCAAATACAATAAGCAATCAGCCTCAGCATTTT; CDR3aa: CASSPGTGSNTISNQPQHF
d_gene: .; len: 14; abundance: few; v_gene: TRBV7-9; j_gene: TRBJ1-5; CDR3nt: TGTGCCAGCAGGGGCGATTATAGCAATCAGCCCCAGCATTTT; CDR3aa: CASRGDYSNQPQHF
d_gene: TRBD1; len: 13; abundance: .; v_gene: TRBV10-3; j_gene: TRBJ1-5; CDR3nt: TGTGCCATCTCAGACAGGGGGGATCAGCCCCAGCATTTT; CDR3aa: CAISDRGDQPQHF
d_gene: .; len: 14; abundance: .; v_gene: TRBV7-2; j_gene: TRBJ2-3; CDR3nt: TGTGCCAGCAGCCCGAGACTAGAAACAGATACGCAGTATTTT; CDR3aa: CASSPRLETDTQYF
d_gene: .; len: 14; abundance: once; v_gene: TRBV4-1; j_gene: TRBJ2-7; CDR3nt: TGCGCCAGCAGTCGAGGCTCCGGCTCCTACGAGCAGTACTTC; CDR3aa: CASSRGSGSYEQYF
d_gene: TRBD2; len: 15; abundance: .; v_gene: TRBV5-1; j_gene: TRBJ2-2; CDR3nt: TGCGCCAGCAGCTCTAGCGGGGTGAACACCGGGGAGCTGTTTTTT; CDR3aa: CASSSSGVNTGELFF